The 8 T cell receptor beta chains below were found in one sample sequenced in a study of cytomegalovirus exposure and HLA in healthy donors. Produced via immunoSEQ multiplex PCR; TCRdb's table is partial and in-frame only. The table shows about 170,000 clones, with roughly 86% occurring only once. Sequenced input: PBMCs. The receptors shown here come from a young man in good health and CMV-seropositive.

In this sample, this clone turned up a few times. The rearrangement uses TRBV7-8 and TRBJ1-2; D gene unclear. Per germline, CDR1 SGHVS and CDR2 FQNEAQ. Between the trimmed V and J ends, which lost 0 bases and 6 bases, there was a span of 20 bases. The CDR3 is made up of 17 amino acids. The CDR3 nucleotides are TGTGCCAGCAGCTTAGCCCGGGCGGGCCTAATCCTTCATGGCTACACCTTC. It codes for CASSLARAGLILHGYTF.

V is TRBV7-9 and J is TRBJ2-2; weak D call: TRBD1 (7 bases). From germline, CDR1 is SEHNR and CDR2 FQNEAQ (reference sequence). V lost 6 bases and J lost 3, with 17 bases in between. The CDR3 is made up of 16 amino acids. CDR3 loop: CASRPQGEEDTGELFF. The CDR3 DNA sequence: TGTGCCAGCAGACCTCAGGGGGAGGAGGACACCGGGGAGCTGTTTTTT.

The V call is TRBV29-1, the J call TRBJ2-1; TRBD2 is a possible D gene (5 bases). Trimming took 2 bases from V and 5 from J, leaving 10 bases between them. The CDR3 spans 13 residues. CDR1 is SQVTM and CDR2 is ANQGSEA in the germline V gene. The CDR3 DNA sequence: TGCAGCGTTGAACGGGGTCACCACAATGAGCAGTTCTTC. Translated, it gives CSVERGHHNEQFF.

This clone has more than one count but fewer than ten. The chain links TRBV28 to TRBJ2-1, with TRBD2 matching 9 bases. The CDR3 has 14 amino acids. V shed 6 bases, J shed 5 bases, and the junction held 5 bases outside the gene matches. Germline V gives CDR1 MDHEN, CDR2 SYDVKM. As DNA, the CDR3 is TGTGCCAGCAGCCTAGCGGGAAATAACAATGAGCAGTTCTTC. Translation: CASSLAGNNNEQFF. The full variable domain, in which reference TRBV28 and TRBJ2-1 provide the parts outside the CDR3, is DVKVTQSSRYLVKRTGEKVFLECVQDMDHENMFWYRQDPGLGLRLIYFSYDVKMKEKGDIPEGYSVSREKKERFSLILESASTNQTSMYLCASSLAGNNNEQFFGPGTRLTVL.

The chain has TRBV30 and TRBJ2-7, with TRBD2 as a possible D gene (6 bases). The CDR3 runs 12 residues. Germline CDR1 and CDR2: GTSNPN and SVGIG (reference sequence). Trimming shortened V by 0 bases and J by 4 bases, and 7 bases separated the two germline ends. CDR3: CAWSVAGYEQYF. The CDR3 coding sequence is TGTGCCTGGAGTGTGGCGGGGTACGAGCAGTACTTC.

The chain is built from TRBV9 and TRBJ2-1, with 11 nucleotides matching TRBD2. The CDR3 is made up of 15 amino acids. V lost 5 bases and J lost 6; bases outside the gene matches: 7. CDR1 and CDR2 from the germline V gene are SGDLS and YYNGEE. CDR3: CASSGSGGATNEQFF. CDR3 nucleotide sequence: TGTGCCAGCAGTGGTAGCGGGGGGGCGACCAATGAGCAGTTCTTC.

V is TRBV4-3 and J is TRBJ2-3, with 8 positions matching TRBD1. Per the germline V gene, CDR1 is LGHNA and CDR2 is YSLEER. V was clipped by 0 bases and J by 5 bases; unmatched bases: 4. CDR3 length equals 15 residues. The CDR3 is CASSQDQGAGDTQYF. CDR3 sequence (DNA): TGCGCCAGCAGCCAAGACCAGGGGGCGGGAGATACGCAGTATTTT.

The CDR3 coding sequence is TGTGCCAGCAGCTTACTCGGGGGTGGCTACACCTTC. It encodes CASSLLGGGYTF. The V and J genes are TRBV7-8 and TRBJ1-2, with a tentative D call TRBD1 (5 bases). Trimming took off 2 bases at V and 7 bases at J, with 8 bases between the two ends. This CDR3 has 12 amino acids. CDR1 SGHVS and CDR2 FQNEAQ come from the germline V gene.